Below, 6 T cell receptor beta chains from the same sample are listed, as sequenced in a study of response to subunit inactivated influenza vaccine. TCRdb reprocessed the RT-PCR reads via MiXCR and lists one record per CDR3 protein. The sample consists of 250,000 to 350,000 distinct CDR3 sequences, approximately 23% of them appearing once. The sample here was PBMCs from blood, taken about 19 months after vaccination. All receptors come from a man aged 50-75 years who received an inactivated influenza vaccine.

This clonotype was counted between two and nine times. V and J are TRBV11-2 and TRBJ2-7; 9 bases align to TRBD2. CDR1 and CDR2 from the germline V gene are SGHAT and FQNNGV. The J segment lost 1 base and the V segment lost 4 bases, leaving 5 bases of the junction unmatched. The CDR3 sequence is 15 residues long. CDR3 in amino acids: CASSSLSGRSYEQYF. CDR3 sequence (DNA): TGTGCCAGCAGCTCCTTGAGCGGGAGGTCCTACGAGCAGTACTTC.

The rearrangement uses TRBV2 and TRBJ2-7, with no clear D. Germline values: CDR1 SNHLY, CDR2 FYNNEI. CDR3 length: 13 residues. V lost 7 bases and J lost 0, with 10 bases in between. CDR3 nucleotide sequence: TGTGCCAGCAAGATAACTCGCTCCTACGAGCAGTACTTC. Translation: CASKITRSYEQYF.

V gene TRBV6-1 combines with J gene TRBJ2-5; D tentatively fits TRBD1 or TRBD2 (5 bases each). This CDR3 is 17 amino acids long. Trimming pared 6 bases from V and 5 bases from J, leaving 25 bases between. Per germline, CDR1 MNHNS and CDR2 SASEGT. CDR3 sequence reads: CASRTGNLGPGWETQYF. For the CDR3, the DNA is TGTGCCAGCAGAACCGGGAATTTGGGGCCAGGATGGGAGACCCAGTACTTC.

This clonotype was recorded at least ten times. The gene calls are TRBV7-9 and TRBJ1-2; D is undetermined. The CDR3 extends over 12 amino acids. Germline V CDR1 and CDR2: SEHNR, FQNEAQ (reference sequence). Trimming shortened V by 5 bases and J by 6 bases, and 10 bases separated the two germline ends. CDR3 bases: TGTGCCAGCAGCCGTTTGGTGGATGGCTACACCTTC. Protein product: CASSRLVDGYTF.

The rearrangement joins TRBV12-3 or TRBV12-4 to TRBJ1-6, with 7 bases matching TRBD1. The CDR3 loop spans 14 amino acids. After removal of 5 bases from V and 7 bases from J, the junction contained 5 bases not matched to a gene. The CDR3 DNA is TGTGCCAGCAGTCGCGAGACAGGGAATTCACCCCTCCACTTT. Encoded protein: CASSRETGNSPLHF.

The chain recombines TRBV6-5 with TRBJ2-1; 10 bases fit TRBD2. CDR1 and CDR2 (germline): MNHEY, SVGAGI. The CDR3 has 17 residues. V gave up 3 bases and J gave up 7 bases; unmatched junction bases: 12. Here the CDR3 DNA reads TGTGCCAGCAGTTATCGGCCTAGCGGGAGAATCGGGAATGAGCAGTTCTTC. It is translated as CASSYRPSGRIGNEQFF.